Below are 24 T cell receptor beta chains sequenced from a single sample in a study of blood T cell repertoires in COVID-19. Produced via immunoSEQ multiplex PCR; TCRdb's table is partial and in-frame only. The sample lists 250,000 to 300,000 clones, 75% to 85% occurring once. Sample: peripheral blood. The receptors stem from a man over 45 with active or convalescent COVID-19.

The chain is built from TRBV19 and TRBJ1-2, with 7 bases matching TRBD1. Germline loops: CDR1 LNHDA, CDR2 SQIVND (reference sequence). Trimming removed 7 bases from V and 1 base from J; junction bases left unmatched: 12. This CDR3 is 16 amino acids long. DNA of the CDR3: TGTGCCAGTACCCAAAAGACAGGGATACTTAACTATGGCTACACCTTC. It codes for CASTQKTGILNYGYTF.

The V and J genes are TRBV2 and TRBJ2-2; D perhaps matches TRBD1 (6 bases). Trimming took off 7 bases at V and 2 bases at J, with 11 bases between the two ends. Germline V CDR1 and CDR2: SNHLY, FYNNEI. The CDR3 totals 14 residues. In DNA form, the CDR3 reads TGTGCCAGCAAACCAGGGGCAAACACCGGGGAGCTGTTTTTT. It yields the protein CASKPGANTGELFF.

The CDR3 coding sequence is TGTGCCAGCAGCCAGGACAGGGGGCGCATAGAGACCCAGTACTTC. This gives the protein CASSQDRGRIETQYF. This chain uses TRBV7-9 with TRBJ2-5, with 11 bases matching TRBD1. The V segment lost 5 bases and the J segment 4 bases; nucleotides outside the gene matches: 6. Germline V gene sequence: CDR1 SEHNR, CDR2 FQNEAQ (reference sequence). The CDR3 sequence is 15 residues long. Complete variable domain (other parts from reference TRBV7-9 and TRBJ2-5): DTGVSQNPRHKITKRGQNVTFRCDPISEHNRLYWYRQTLGQGPEFLTYFQNEAQLEKSRLLSDRFSAERPKGSFSTLEIQRTEQGDSAMYLCASSQDRGRIETQYFGPGTRLLVL.

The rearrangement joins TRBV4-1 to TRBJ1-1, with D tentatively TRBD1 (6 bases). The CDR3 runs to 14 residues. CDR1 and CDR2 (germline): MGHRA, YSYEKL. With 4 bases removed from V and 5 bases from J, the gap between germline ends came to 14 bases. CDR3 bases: TGCGCCAGCAGCCGCGATCCCCAGGGGACTGAAGCTTTCTTT. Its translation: CASSRDPQGTEAFF.

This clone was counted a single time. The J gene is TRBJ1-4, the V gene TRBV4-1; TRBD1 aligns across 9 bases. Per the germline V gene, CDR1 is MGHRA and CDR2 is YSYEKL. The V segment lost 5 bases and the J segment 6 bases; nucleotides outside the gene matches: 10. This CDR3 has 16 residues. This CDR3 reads CASSSKPGQGDEKLFF. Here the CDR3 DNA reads TGCGCCAGCAGCTCGAAACCGGGACAGGGTGATGAAAAACTGTTTTTT.

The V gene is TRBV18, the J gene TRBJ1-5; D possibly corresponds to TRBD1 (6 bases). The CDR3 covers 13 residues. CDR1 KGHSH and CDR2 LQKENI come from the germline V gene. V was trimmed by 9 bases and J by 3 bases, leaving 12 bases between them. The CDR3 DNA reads TGTGCCAGTTCAACAGGGCTCAATCAGCCCCAGCATTTT. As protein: CASSTGLNQPQHF.

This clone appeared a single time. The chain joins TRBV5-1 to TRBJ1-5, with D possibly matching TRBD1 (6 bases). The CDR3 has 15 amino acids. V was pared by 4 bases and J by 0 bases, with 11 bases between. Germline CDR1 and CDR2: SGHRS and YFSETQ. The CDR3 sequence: CASSPRTDSNQPQHF. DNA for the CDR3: TGCGCCAGCAGCCCGAGGACAGATAGCAATCAGCCCCAGCATTTT.

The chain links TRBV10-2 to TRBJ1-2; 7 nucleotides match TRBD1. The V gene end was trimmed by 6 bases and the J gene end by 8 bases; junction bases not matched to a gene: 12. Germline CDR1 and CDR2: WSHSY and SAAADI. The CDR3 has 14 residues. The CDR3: CASSWRQGSEGYTF. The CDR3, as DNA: TGCGCCAGCAGCTGGCGACAGGGAAGTGAGGGCTACACCTTC.

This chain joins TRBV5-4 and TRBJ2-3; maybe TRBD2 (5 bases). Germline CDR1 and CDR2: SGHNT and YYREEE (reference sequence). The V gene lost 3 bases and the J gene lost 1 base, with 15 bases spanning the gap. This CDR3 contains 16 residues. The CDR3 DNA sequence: TGTGCCAGCAGCTCAAAGATAGCGTTTGGCACAGATACGCAGTATTTT. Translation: CASSSKIAFGTDTQYF. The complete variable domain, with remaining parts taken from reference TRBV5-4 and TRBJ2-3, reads ETGVTQSPTHLIKTRGQQVTLRCSSQSGHNTVSWYQQALGQGPQFIFQYYREEENGRGNFPPRFSGLQFPNYSSELNVNALELDDSALYLCASSSKIAFGTDTQYFGPGTRLTVL.

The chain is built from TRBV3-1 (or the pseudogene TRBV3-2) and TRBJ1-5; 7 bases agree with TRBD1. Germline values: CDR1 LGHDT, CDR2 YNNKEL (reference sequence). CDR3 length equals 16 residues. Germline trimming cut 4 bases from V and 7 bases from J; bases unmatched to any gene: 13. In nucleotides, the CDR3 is TGTGCCAGCAGCCCCAGCGGAGGGGGCCGGGTGCAGCCCCAGCATTTT. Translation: CASSPSGGGRVQPQHF.

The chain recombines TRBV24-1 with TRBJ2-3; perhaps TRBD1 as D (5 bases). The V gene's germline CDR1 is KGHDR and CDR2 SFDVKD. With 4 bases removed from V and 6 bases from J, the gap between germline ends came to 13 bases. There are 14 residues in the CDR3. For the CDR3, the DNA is TGTGCCACCAGTGACCAGGGCCCCCCCGATACGCAGTATTTT. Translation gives CATSDQGPPDTQYF.

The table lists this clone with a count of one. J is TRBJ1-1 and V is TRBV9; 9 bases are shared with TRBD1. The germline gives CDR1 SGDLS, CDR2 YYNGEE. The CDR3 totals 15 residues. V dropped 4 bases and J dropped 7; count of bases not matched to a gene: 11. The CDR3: CASSPGQGFDYEAFF. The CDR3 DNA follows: TGTGCCAGCAGCCCGGGACAGGGTTTCGACTATGAAGCTTTCTTT.

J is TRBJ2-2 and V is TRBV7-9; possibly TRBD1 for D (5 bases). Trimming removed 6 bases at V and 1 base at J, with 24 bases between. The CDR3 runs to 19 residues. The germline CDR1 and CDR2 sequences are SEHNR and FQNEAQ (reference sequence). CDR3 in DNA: TGTGCCAGCAGTAACCCGCCCCCCCAGGCAGGGTGGAACACCGGGGAGCTGTTTTTT. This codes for CASSNPPPQAGWNTGELFF.

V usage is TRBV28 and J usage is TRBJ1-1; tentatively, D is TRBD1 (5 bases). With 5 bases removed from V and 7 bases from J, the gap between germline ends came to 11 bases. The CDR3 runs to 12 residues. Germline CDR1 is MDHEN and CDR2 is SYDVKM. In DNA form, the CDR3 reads TGTGCCAGCAGTCCCGGGGGTGGTGAAGCTTTCTTT. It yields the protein CASSPGGGEAFF.

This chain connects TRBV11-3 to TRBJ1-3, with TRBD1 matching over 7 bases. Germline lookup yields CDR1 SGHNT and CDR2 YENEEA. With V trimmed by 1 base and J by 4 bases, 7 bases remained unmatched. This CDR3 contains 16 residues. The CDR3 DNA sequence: TGTGCCAGCAGCTTAGCCCAGGGGGGAGGAGGAAACACCATATATTTT. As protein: CASSLAQGGGGNTIYF.

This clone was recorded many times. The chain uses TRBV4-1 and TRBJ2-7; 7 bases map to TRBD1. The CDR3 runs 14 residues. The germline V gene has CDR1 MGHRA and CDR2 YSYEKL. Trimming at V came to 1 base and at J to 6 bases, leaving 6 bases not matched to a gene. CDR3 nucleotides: TGCGCCAGCAGCCAAGCCAACAGGGGAGCCGAGCAGTACTTC. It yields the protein CASSQANRGAEQYF.

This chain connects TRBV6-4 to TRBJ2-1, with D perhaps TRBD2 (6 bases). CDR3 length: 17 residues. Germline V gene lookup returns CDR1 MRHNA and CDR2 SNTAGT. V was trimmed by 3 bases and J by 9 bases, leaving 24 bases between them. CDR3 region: CASSELTRDLLRREQFF. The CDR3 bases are TGTGCCAGCAGTGAATTGACTAGGGACCTTCTCAGGCGTGAGCAGTTCTTC.

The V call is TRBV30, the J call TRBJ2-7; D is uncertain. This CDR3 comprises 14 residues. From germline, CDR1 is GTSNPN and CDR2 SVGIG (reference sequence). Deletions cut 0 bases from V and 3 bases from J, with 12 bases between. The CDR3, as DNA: TGTGCCTGGAGTGTACGCCCCCAGGACTACGAGCAGTACTTC. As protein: CAWSVRPQDYEQYF. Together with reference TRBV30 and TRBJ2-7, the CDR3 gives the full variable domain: SQTIHQWPATLVQPVGSPLSLECTVEGTSNPNLYWYRQAAGRGLQLLFYSVGIGQISSEVPQNLSASRPQDRQFILSSKKLLLSDSGFYLCAWSVRPQDYEQYFGPGTRLTVT.

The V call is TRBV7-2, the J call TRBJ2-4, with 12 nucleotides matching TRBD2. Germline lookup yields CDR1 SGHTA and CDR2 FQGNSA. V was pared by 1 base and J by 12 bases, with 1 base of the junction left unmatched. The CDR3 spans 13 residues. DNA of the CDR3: TGTGCCAGCAGCTTAGGGACTAGCGGGACTCAGTACTTC. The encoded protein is CASSLGTSGTQYF.

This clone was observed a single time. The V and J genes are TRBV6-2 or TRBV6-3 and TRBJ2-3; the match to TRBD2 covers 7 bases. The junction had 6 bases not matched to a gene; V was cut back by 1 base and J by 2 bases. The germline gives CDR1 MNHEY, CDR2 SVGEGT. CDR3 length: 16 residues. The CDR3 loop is CASSYLGREYTDTQYF. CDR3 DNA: TGTGCCAGCAGTTACTTGGGGCGGGAGTACACAGATACGCAGTATTTT.

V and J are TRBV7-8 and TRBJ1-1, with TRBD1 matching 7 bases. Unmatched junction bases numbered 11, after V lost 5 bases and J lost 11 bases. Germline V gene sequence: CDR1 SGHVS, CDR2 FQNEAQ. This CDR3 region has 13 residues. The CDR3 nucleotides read TGTGCCAGCAGCGCGACAGGGTTTGGGGACGCTTTCTTT. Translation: CASSATGFGDAFF.

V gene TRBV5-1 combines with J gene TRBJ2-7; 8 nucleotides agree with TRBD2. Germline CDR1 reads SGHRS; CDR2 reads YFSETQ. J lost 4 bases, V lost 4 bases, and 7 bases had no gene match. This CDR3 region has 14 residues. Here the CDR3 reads CASSLGTSGYEQYF. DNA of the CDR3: TGCGCCAGCAGCCTAGGAACTAGCGGTTACGAGCAGTACTTC.

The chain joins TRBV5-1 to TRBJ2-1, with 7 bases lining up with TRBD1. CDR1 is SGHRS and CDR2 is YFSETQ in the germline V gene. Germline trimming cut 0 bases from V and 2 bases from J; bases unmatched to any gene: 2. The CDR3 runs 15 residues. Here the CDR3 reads CASSLGGQPYNEQFF. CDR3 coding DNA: TGCGCCAGCAGCTTGGGGGGACAGCCCTACAATGAGCAGTTCTTC.

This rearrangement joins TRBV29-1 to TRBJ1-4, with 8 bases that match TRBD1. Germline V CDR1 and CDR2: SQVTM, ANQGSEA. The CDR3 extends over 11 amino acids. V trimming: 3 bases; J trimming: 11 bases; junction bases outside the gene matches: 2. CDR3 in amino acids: CSVDTGGKLFF. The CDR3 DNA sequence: TGCAGCGTTGACACAGGGGGTAAACTGTTTTTT.